This T cell receptor (beta chain) was identified during a study of T cell responses to AZD1222 COVID-19 vaccine (dated by TCRdb to the early 2020s). Broadly, across the study: AZD1222 recipients whose second dose came at about 4 weeks and those whose second dose came at about 12 weeks were combined into one group, since spike-specific TCR depth and breadth did not differ between the two schedules. TCR sequencing covered some 240 trial participants: 207 given two doses of AZD1222 and approximately 25 given two doses of MenACWY control vaccine. Enrollment into the trials was organized by age into subgroups of 18-55, 56-69 and 70-plus years, and those subgroups contained roughly 160, 29 and 62 TCR-sequenced participants, respectively.

Comment on this clone: No antigen is known for it. No qualities accompany the bases; no much larger clone lies one base away.

The CDR3 regions of human TCRbeta chains were subjected to immunosequencing. Processing in the source paper ran as follows. TCRs in the repertoires were matched against a reference library of SARS-CoV-2-specific TCRs that had been generated with the MIRA antigen-specificity platform. Breadth was defined as the fraction of unique TCRs that were SARS-CoV-2-associated, and depth was defined as the fraction of total T cells that were SARS-CoV-2-associated. Using the MIRA data, each spike-specific TCR was mapped to the spike region that the TCR reacts to and placed in a CD4 or CD8 class. Log10-transformed breadth and depth values were compared by one-way ANOVA with Sidak's multiple comparisons tests. TCRdb holds this immuneACCESS table with in-frame rearrangements only. Some clones are missing; in checked studies, unresolved V genes explain under half, and the rest has no known cause. The V and J calls and clone size were taken over from that table, and D and trimming were inferred from the DNA. This sample is represented by about 150,000 clones; approximately 90% of them were singletons. The ten largest clonotypes hold around 1.9% of the sample.

Read against the paper, the sample's time point label means: baseline before first vaccination. Samples from vaccinated people were obtained from the UK trials COV001 and COV002, which included a single-blind randomized controlled phase 2/3 trial of AZD1222 (ChAdOx1 nCoV-19) in healthy adults. Trial participant PBMC samples were collected at day 0 and day 28 after the second dose for TCRbeta chain sequencing. The germline V gene specifies LGHNA as CDR1 and YSLEER as CDR2. Trimmed from V: 0 bases; trimmed from J: 10 bases; junction bases lacking a gene match: 7. Including the terminal cysteine and phenylalanine, the CDR3 comprises 16 residues. The kept DNA is CDR3 alone, 48 bases in frame from the first base. Here is what the overall study found, with its caveats: The 56-69-year group was small, and its depth increase did not reach significance, likely because of low power. Spike-specific TCR breadth and depth rose significantly after two AZD1222 doses compared with day 0 and with MenACWY recipients. Most participants were white British and females outnumbered males, and the authors suggested that clonal diversity may have been underestimated. Reportedly, close to half of the unique spike-specific TCRs recognized epitopes lying outside the regions that are mutated in the B.1.351 and B.1.1.7 variants. Vaccine-associated CD4 TCRs spanned the whole spike protein, with dominant responses in regions 160-218 and 743-854. No day 14 peak-response samples were available, so repertoires were characterized only after the peak T cell response. Conclusions about previously exposed vaccinees are limited because only six or seven AZD1222 recipients were SARS-CoV-2 seropositive at baseline.

The chain uses TRBV4-3 and TRBJ1-6, with TRBD1 matching 9 junction bases. This clonotype originated in an adult in good health. Sample: peripheral blood, taken on day 0 of AZD1222 vaccination. The base sequence is TGCGCCAGCAGCCAAGAGCCCGACAGGGGGAAATCACCCCTCCACTTT. The encoded protein is CASSQEPDRGKSPLHF.